Shown below are 9 T cell receptor beta chains from a single sample sequenced in a study of T cells in women clearing cervical HPV infection. Method: immunoSEQ multiplex PCR; TCRdb's copy keeps in-frame clones and lacks some. This repertoire comprises tens of thousands of clones; its ten largest clones make up under 7.5%. Material: blood buffy coat. The receptors derive from a woman between 18 and 69 years old with a cervical HPV16 infection that either progressed to CIN3+ or cleared (not recorded which).

CDR3 bases read: TGTGCCAGCAGCCAAGATCGCGGGGGGACCTACAATGAG. Protein product: CASSQDRGGTYNE. The entire CDR3 is CASSQDRGGTYNEQFF. This rearrangement joins TRBV14 to TRBJ2-1; TRBD2 aligns across 8 bases. The CDR3 end falls 3 residues outside the read, so it is completed with the germline J gene. CDR1 and CDR2 (germline): SGHDN, FVKESK. With V trimmed by 0 bases and J by 2 bases, 3 bases remained unmatched. The CDR3 has 16 residues.

Regarding this clone: Read data end 3 residues before the CDR3 end; the end is taken from the germline J gene. The chain recombines TRBV19 with TRBJ1-3; D perhaps matches TRBD1 (6 bases). This CDR3 region has 18 residues. V lost 2 bases, J lost 1 base, and 18 bases lay in between. Germline V gene lookup returns CDR1 LNHDA and CDR2 SQIVND (reference sequence). CDR3 region: CASSIYPRTADSGNTIYF. Partial CDR3 DNA: TGTGCCAGTAGTATATACCCTCGGACAGCTGATTCTGGAAACACC.

About this clone: The missing CDR3 end, 3 residues past where the read stops, is filled in from the germline J gene. The rearrangement joins TRBV14 to TRBJ1-1, with 8 nucleotides matching TRBD1. V lost 1 base to trimming and J lost 2 bases; unmatched junction nucleotides: 6. The CDR3 contains 16 residues. Germline CDR1 is SGHDN and CDR2 is FVKESK. The CDR3 loop is CASSQVWTGPNTEAFF. The DNA read from the CDR3 is TGTGCCAGCAGCCAAGTCTGGACAGGGCCCAACACTGAA.

Note on this clone: Sequencing ends 3 residues short of the CDR3 end; the germline J gene provides the rest. The V gene is TRBV18, the J gene TRBJ2-1; possibly TRBD2 for D (6 bases). The ends were cut back, 5 bases at V and 9 bases at J, with 17 bases in the middle. The CDR3 extends over 14 amino acids. In germline, CDR1 is KGHSH, CDR2 LQKENI. The CDR3 spells CASSSRRPEGEQFF. CDR3 bases read: TGTGCCAGCTCATCACGGAGACCGGAGGGTGAG.

This clone is deemed medium-sized by its frequency. The CDR3 goes on 3 residues after the read ends, and that part is filled in from the germline J gene. This rearrangement joins TRBV18 to TRBJ2-5; 12 nucleotides agree with TRBD2. Unmatched junction bases numbered 3, after V lost 2 bases and J lost 2 bases. CDR1 is KGHSH, CDR2 LQKENI, per germline. There are 16 residues in the CDR3. CDR3 DNA, as far as it was read: TGTGCCAGCTCACCAGATACTAGCGGGGGGCAAGAGACC. The encoded protein is CASSPDTSGGQET. The whole CDR3 sequence reads CASSPDTSGGQETQYF.

As concerns this clone: The CDR3 goes on 3 residues after the read ends, and that part is filled in from the germline J gene. V is TRBV19 and J is TRBJ2-1; TRBD1 matches at 10 bases. The CDR3 runs 17 residues. J gave up 6 bases and V 10 bases, and 18 bases lay outside the gene matches. Germline values: CDR1 LNHDA, CDR2 SQIVND (reference sequence). The CDR3 is CATRRPLDRGGRNEQFF. The covered CDR3 bases are TGTGCCACCCGGCGGCCCCTGGACAGGGGGGGACGCAATGAG.

For this clone: The read gets to within 3 residues of the CDR3 end, and the germline J gene fills in the rest. This sequence joins TRBV5-5 and TRBJ2-3, with TRBD2 matching over 8 bases. There are 15 residues in the CDR3. V lost 4 bases to trimming and J lost 2 bases; unmatched junction nucleotides: 6. Germline loops: CDR1 SGHKS, CDR2 YYEKEE (reference sequence). The DNA read from the CDR3 is TGTGCCAGCAGCACCGGGACTAGGGCCACAGATACG. Protein product: CASSTGTRATDT. The CDR3 in full is CASSTGTRATDTQYF. Full variable domain (outside the CDR3, taken from reference TRBV5-5 and TRBJ2-3): DAGVTQSPTHLIKTRGQQVTLRCSPISGHKSVSWYQQVLGQGPQFIFQYYEKEERGRGNFPDRFSARQFPNYSSELNVNALLLGDSALYLCASSTGTRATDTQYFGPGTRLTVL.

Comments on this clone: The read comes to an end 3 residues before the CDR3 does, leaving the germline J gene to fill in the end. The chain combines TRBV19 with TRBJ2-2; TRBD2 matches at 12 bases. Germline V gene lookup returns CDR1 LNHDA and CDR2 SQIVND (reference sequence). This CDR3 has 14 amino acids. CDR3 DNA (partial): TGTGCCAGTAGTGTAAACCTAGCGGGGGGGCCG. Translating it yields CASSVNLAGGP. The whole CDR3 sequence reads CASSVNLAGGPLFF.

With respect to this clone: With the read ending 3 residues before the CDR3 end, the germline J gene is used to fill in that end. This rearrangement joins TRBV28 to TRBJ1-2, with TRBD1 identical over 7 bases. Germline CDR1 is MDHEN and CDR2 is SYDVKM. V shed 5 bases and J 1 base; nucleotides not matched to a gene: 7. This CDR3 spans 15 amino acids. Partial CDR3 DNA: TGTGCCAGCAGTCCCGGGACAGCCTTTAACTATGGC. Translated, it gives CASSPGTAFNYG. The full CDR3 protein is CASSPGTAFNYGYTF.